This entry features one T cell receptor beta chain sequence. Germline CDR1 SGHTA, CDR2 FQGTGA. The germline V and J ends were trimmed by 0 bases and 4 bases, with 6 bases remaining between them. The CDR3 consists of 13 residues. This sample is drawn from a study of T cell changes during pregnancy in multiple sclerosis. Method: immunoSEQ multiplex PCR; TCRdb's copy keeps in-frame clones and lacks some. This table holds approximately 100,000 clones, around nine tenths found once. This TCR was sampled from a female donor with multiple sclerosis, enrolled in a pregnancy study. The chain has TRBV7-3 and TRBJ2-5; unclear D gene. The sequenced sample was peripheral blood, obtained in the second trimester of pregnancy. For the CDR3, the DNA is TGTGCCAGCAGCTTAACGTTCCTAGAGACCCAGTACTTC. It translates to CASSLTFLETQYF.